This T cell receptor (beta chain) is from a study of metastatic and nonmetastatic thyroid tumors. Patients underwent thyroid surgery, and none had received any treatment before it. MiXCR was used by TCRdb to re-call the PCR reads. The table shows roughly 18,000 clones, with roughly 23% occurring only once. This CDR3 region has 12 residues. Germline values: CDR1 SGHAT, CDR2 FQNNGV. V dropped 5 bases and J dropped 3 bases, with 5 bases sitting between them. Input material: tumor tissue. V and J are TRBV11-2 and TRBJ2-1; a weak D match, TRBD1 (5 bases). The sequence came from a female donor with papillary thyroid cancer or a benign thyroid nodule (not recorded which). Some clones in this sample may be carry-over from other donors' samples. The CDR3 loop is CASSDSYNEQFF. CDR3 coding DNA: TGTGCCAGCAGCGACAGCTACAATGAGCAGTTCTTC.